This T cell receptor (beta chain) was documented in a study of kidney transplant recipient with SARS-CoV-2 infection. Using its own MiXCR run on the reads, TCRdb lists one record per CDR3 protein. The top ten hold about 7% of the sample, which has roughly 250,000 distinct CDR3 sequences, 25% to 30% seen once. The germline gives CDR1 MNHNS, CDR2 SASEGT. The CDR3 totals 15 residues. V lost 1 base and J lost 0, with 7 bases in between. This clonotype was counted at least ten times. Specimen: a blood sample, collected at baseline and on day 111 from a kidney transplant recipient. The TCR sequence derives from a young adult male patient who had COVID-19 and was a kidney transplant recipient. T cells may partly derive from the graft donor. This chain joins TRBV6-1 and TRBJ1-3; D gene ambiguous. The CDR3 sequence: CASSEVLDSGNTIYF. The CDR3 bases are TGTGCCAGCAGTGAAGTTCTGGACTCTGGAAACACCATATATTTT.